This T cell receptor beta chain was observed in a study of shared clonotypes between healthy human individuals (dated by TCRdb to 2018 to 2020). Regarding the research as a whole: A couple of women and a few men aged 18 to 49 years were included in the cohort. Per donor, leukapheresis produced somewhere between about 0.9 and 9.5 billion PBMCs. For each donor, CD4 naive and CD4 memory were each given three plates, CD8 naive was given two plates, and CD8 memory was given one plate. The study deeply sequenced blood TCR repertoires of several healthy adults to estimate repertoire size and the extent of clonotype sharing between individuals. Libraries were prepared and TCR repertoires were sequenced by different laboratories using diverse techniques, in order to increase sequencing depth and limit assay-specific biases.

TCR CDR3 regions were amplified from genomic DNA by multiplex PCR using the deep immunoSEQ assay. For each cell subset, the extracted genomic DNA was distributed evenly across all wells of several immunoSEQ 96-well plates, and each plate served as one replicate. For sorted subsets, each replicate PCR was loaded with about 0.2 ug genomic DNA, equivalent to 30,000 or so T cell genomes. Purified libraries were quantified with a Qubit 3.0 fluorometer, sized on a Bioanalyzer 2100, and re-quantified with the KAPA Library Quantification kit. Each immunoSEQ 96-well plate was sequenced on its own single-read 150-cycle Illumina NextSeq 550 flow cell. Concerning the study's data processing: Because only junctional sequences without quality scores were contained in the immunoSEQ output, filtering matching that applied to full-length reads could not be performed. To assign V/J genes and CDR3, sequences were annotated against IMGT germline references using PyIR, a Python wrapper for IgBLAST v1.9. Any read was removed if the V/J assignment was weak (E-value above 1e-6), the CDR3 was missing, or the read contained stop codons, out-of-frame junctions, or ambiguous translated residues. V3J clonotypes were defined as sequences sharing the same inferred V gene, J gene, and CDR3 amino acid sequence. The percentage overlap between two repertoires was calculated by dividing the number of shared unique clonotypes by the size of the smaller repertoire. RTK rarefaction, the Chao1 estimator, and Recon v2.1 estimates of unobserved clonotypes were used to assess repertoire richness. Generation probabilities for all TCRbeta clonotypes obtained by the gDNA method from a few donors were computed using OLGA. The table comes from immuneACCESS by way of TCRdb, which keeps in-frame sequences with V and J called. Part of the clones is missing from these tables; in studies checked, under half for an unresolved V gene and the rest for unknown reasons. V and J calls and clone size are given by that table; D and trimming were obtained from the DNA. Recorded for this sample are 2.5 million or so clones; around nine tenths of them occurred a single time. Jointly, the top ten make up around 0.14% of the sample.

What the work shows at the level of the full study, not this receptor alone: Naive subsets generally had larger estimated clonotype richness than memory subsets. Incomplete sequencing was indicated by rarefaction of sorted-subset datasets, despite the large sequencing depth. Higher generation probabilities were observed for clonotypes shared by all four sorted-subset donors than for non-shared clonotypes. Because the study included a small number of donors, the genetic and exposure-history diversity represented was limited. Sharing across a few donors was observed for about 4.8% of naive CD4, 3% to 3.5% of naive CD8, 2% to 2.5% of memory CD4, and around 0.4% of memory CD8 clonotypes. Only blood was sampled, and tissue TCR repertoires likely differ from those in blood. Pairwise subsampling led to the expectation that sequencing depth would affect the degree of clonotype sharing among donors.

Healthy HIV-negative adults with no recently reported acute infections or vaccinations were included as donors. Only Caucasian adults living in Nashville, Tennessee, USA were represented among the donors. CD4+ T cells were enriched through magnetic negative selection, after which naive cells were positively selected on CD45RA and the remaining negative fraction served as the memory subset. Blood was obtained by leukapheresis, after which PBMCs were separated by Ficoll-Histopaque density gradient centrifugation and cryopreserved in liquid nitrogen vapor phase. Analytical flow cytometry was used to check the purity and quantity of every magnetically sorted T cell population. Genomic DNA was isolated from each sorted fraction and quantified by UV absorbance on a Nanodrop 2000c. This clone occurred once. This clone's antigen is unknown. No much larger clone exists at a distance of one base, and base qualities are not known.

From the germline V gene, CDR1 is SGDLS and CDR2 is YYNGEE. V lost 4 bases and J lost 5 bases, and the count of bases not matched to a germline gene is 10. Counted from cysteine to phenylalanine, this CDR3 has 15 amino acids. The only DNA kept is the CDR3, 45 bases in frame from the first base. The TCR was taken from a man aged 18 to 30 in good health. Recombination linked TRBV9 to TRBJ2-5, with 8 bases matching TRBD2. Sample: naive CD4+ T cells sorted from blood. The sample's cell subset or site label, decoded: CD45RA+ positively selected. At the DNA level, the sequence is TGTGCCAGCAGCCCAAACGCGGGGGGCTTGGAGACCCAGTACTTC. Its coded protein is CASSPNAGGLETQYF.